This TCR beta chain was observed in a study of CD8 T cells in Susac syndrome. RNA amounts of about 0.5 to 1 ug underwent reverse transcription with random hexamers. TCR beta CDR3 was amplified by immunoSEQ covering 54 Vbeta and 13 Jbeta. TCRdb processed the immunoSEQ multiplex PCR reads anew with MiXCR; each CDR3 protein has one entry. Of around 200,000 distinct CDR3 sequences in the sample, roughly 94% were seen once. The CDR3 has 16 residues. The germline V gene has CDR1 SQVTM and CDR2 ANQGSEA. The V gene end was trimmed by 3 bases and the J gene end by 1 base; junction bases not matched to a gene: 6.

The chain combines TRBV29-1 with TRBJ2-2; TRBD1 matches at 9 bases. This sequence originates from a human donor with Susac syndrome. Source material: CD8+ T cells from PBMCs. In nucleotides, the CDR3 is TGCAGCGTTGACGCAACAGGGGGCGGGAACACCGGGGAGCTGTTTTTT. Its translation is CSVDATGGGNTGELFF.